Listed here are 26 T cell receptor beta chains from one sample, sequenced in a study of T cells in narcolepsy. Some clones are missing from TCRdb's copy, which holds only in-frame ones; the method was immunoSEQ multiplex PCR. The sample yields about 27,000 clones, approximately 80% seen once. Sequenced: CD45RA- memory CD4+ T cells from PBMCs. Source of these receptors: a human donor with narcolepsy.

This clone was observed a handful of times. This chain uses TRBV13 with TRBJ2-5; D might be TRBD2 (6 bases). Looked up from germline, CDR1 is PRHDT and CDR2 is FYEKMQ (reference sequence). The length of the CDR3 is 16 residues. The ends were cut back, 2 bases at V and 1 base at J, with 14 bases in the middle. CDR3 sequence (DNA): TGTGCCAGCAGCTTATGGGTTAGCGGAGCCCAAGAGACCCAGTACTTC. Protein product: CASSLWVSGAQETQYF.

This clone came up once. The chain uses TRBV6-6 and TRBJ2-1; D not certain. CDR3 size: 12 residues. The germline V and J ends were trimmed by 6 bases and 14 bases, with 17 bases remaining between them. Looked up from germline, CDR1 is MNHNY and CDR2 is SVGAGI (reference sequence). CDR3 residues: CASSLLSGTEFF. The CDR3 nucleotides are TGTGCCAGCAGCCTCCTTTCCGGTACGGAGTTCTTC.

DNA of the CDR3: TGTGCCAGCAGCTTACCCCAGGGTCGCCATGAGCAGTTCTTC. It yields the protein CASSLPQGRHEQFF. The V and J genes are TRBV5-4 and TRBJ2-1; D perhaps matches TRBD1 (5 bases). Trimming shortened V by 2 bases and J by 8 bases, and 14 bases separated the two germline ends. CDR1 and CDR2 (germline): SGHNT, YYREEE (reference sequence). The CDR3 is 14 amino acids.

V usage is TRBV18 and J usage is TRBJ2-1; 9 positions agree with TRBD2. The CDR3 consists of 11 residues. V lost 8 bases and J lost 10; bases outside the gene matches: 3. From germline, CDR1 is KGHSH and CDR2 LQKENI. DNA for the CDR3: TGTGCCAGCGCCGCGGGGGGGGAGCAGTTCTTC. The encoded protein is CASAAGGEQFF.

V and J are TRBV5-1 and TRBJ2-7; D remains unclear. Germline CDR1 reads SGHRS; CDR2 reads YFSETQ. Trimming pared 0 bases from V and 5 bases from J, leaving 12 bases between. The CDR3 has 14 residues. This chain's CDR3 is CASSLVREAHEQYF. The CDR3 coding sequence is TGCGCCAGCAGCTTGGTTCGAGAAGCCCACGAGCAGTACTTC.

This clone was recorded once. The genes are TRBV27 and TRBJ2-3; D may be TRBD2 (5 bases). Trimming pared 3 bases from V and 4 bases from J, leaving 11 bases between. Germline lookup yields CDR1 MNHEY and CDR2 SMNVEV (reference sequence). The CDR3 contains 14 residues. In nucleotides, the CDR3 is TGTGCCAGCAGTTTCACTGGGAGCGCAGATACGCAGTATTTT. Its protein is CASSFTGSADTQYF.

The rearrangement uses TRBV15 and TRBJ1-2; no reliable D call. Trimming left V 0 bases short and J 8 bases short, with 7 bases between. This CDR3 has 12 residues. From germline, CDR1 is LNHNV and CDR2 YYDKDF (reference sequence). The CDR3 DNA reads as TGTGCCACCAGCAGAGATTTGGGGGGCTACACCTTC. It yields the protein CATSRDLGGYTF.

The count of this clone is one. The chain carries TRBV2 and TRBJ2-5; D is possibly TRBD1 or TRBD2 (5 bases each). The CDR3 is 12 amino acids. V was pared by 11 bases and J by 3 bases, with 13 bases between. Germline loops: CDR1 SNHLY, CDR2 FYNNEI. CDR3 in DNA: TGTGCCGTCGGGACCCTCAAAGAGACCCAGTACTTC. This translates into CAVGTLKETQYF.

The chain links TRBV18 to TRBJ2-5; D is undetermined. CDR1 is KGHSH, CDR2 LQKENI, per germline. CDR3 length: 13 residues. V lost 2 bases to trimming and J lost 0 bases, with 4 bases between them. CDR3 region: CASSPSHQETQYF. CDR3 coding DNA: TGTGCCAGCTCACCATCTCACCAAGAGACCCAGTACTTC.

This clone occurred a few times. The V and J genes are TRBV11-2 and TRBJ2-7; D remains ambiguous. Trimming removed 2 bases from V and 5 bases from J, with 7 bases in between. Germline CDR1 SGHAT, CDR2 FQNNGV. The CDR3 is 12 amino acids. DNA for the CDR3: TGTGCCAGCAGCTTACAAGGAGACGAGCAGTACTTC. This codes for CASSLQGDEQYF.

The V and J genes are TRBV11-2 and TRBJ1-2, with D possibly matching TRBD1 (6 bases). V lost 1 base to trimming and J lost 4 bases, with 13 bases between them. CDR3 length: 15 amino acids. Per germline, CDR1 SGHAT and CDR2 FQNNGV. The CDR3 spells CASSLVQGGGYGYTF. The DNA of the CDR3 is TGTGCCAGCAGCTTAGTTCAGGGAGGGGGCTATGGCTACACCTTC. Combining the CDR3 with reference TRBV11-2 and TRBJ1-2 gives the whole variable domain EAGVAQSPRYKIIEKRQSVAFWCNPISGHATLYWYQQILGQGPKLLIQFQNNGVVDDSQLPKDRFSAERLKGVDSTLKIQPAKLEDSAVYLCASSLVQGGGYGYTFGSGTRLTVV.

V gene TRBV4-1 combines with J gene TRBJ2-5, with D maybe TRBD2 (5 bases). The germline CDR1 and CDR2 sequences are MGHRA and YSYEKL. V was shortened by 3 bases and J by 1 base, with 6 bases between the two germline ends. The CDR3 spans 13 residues. Written as DNA, the CDR3 is TGCGCCAGCAGCCAGGGAGTCCAAGAGACCCAGTACTTC. Residues: CASSQGVQETQYF.

This clone is medium-sized within its sample. This chain connects TRBV6-1 to TRBJ2-5; D possibly corresponds to TRBD1 (8 bases). CDR3 length: 13 residues. V was shortened by 6 bases and J by 9 bases, with 17 bases between the two germline ends. CDR1 and CDR2 from the germline V gene are MNHNS and SASEGT. CDR3 sequence: CASRQDRAGAQYF. The CDR3 DNA reads TGTGCCAGCAGACAGGACAGGGCGGGGGCCCAGTACTTC.

The chain carries TRBV7-8 and TRBJ2-1; the match to TRBD2 covers 9 bases. Trimming removed 5 bases from V and 2 bases from J; junction bases left unmatched: 4. CDR3 length: 15 residues. Per germline, CDR1 SGHVS and CDR2 FQNEAQ. The CDR3 sequence is CASSGSGGTYNEQFF. The CDR3 DNA is TGTGCCAGCAGCGGTAGCGGGGGCACCTACAATGAGCAGTTCTTC.

This clone was counted between two and nine times. CDR3: CATSREGRGYNEQFF. CDR3 DNA sequence: TGTGCCACCAGCAGAGAGGGCAGGGGGTACAATGAGCAGTTCTTC. J is TRBJ2-1 and V is TRBV15; TRBD1 matches at 7 bases. Trimming removed 0 bases from V and 4 bases from J; junction bases left unmatched: 3. Germline-derived CDR1 and CDR2 are LNHNV and YYDKDF (reference sequence). This CDR3 contains 15 residues.

The chain uses TRBV10-3 and TRBJ2-3; D gene unclear. V shed 2 bases and J shed 2 bases, with 11 bases lying between them. The V gene's germline CDR1 is ENHRY and CDR2 SYGVKD. This CDR3 is 15 amino acids long. In nucleotides, the CDR3 is TGTGCCATCAGTGAGACCCCAGACACCACAGATACGCAGTATTTT. This encodes CAISETPDTTDTQYF.

The chain links TRBV7-7 to TRBJ2-2, with D unclear. Germline CDR1 reads SSHAT; CDR2 reads FNYEAQ (reference sequence). V shed 5 bases and J shed 1 base, with 8 bases lying between them. The CDR3 is 14 amino acids. CDR3 nucleotide sequence: TGTGCCAGCAGCCGCCCCGGGAACACCGGGGAGCTGTTTTTT. Residues: CASSRPGNTGELFF. Together with reference TRBV7-7 and TRBJ2-2, the CDR3 gives the full variable domain: GAGVSQSPRYKVTKRGQDVTLRCDPISSHATLYWYQQALGQGPEFLTYFNYEAQPDKSGLPSDRFSAERPEGSISTLTIQRTEQRDSAMYRCASSRPGNTGELFFGEGSRLTVL.

This clone showed up just once. The V and J genes are TRBV6-1 and TRBJ2-1, with D tentatively TRBD1 (5 bases). The V and J ends lost 2 bases and 4 bases respectively, with 12 bases between them. CDR3 length: 15 amino acids. CDR1 and CDR2 from the germline V gene are MNHNS and SASEGT. The CDR3 here is CASSERWKGYNEQFF. The CDR3, as DNA: TGTGCCAGCAGTGAACGTTGGAAGGGGTACAATGAGCAGTTCTTC.

The chain joins TRBV6-1 to TRBJ2-7, with 11 positions matching TRBD2. CDR1 MNHNS and CDR2 SASEGT come from the germline V gene. V dropped 4 bases and J dropped 4; count of bases not matched to a gene: 15. The CDR3 runs 18 residues. In DNA, the CDR3 is TGTGCCAGCAGTGGGGGAGGGTATAGCGGGGGGGCCGGTTACGAGCAGTACTTC. Protein product: CASSGGGYSGGAGYEQYF.

A few counts support this clone. The rearrangement links TRBV6-6 to TRBJ2-5; D is unresolved. Trimming cost V 5 bases and J 1 base, with 2 bases left between them. Germline CDR1 is MNHNY and CDR2 is SVGAGI (reference sequence). This CDR3 spans 11 amino acids. CDR3 region: CASSAQETQYF. The CDR3 DNA is TGTGCCAGCAGTGCCCAAGAGACCCAGTACTTC.

The gene calls are TRBV27 and TRBJ2-6; 10 positions agree with TRBD1. In germline, CDR1 is MNHEY, CDR2 SMNVEV (reference sequence). The CDR3 has 19 residues. The J segment lost 0 bases and the V segment lost 5 bases, leaving 10 bases of the junction unmatched. The CDR3 loop is CASSIRRTGGVSGANVLTF. The DNA of the CDR3 is TGTGCCAGCAGTATAAGGAGGACAGGGGGAGTCTCTGGGGCCAACGTCCTGACTTTC.

Relative to its sample, this clone is medium-sized (0.01 to 0.1%). This chain links TRBV5-4 with TRBJ2-6; D ambiguous. Trimming left V 0 bases short and J 2 bases short, with 6 bases between. The CDR3 is made up of 15 amino acids. Germline-derived CDR1 and CDR2 are SGHNT and YYREEE (reference sequence). CDR3 sequence reads: CASSLGSTGANVLTF. CDR3 nucleotide sequence: TGTGCCAGCAGCTTGGGGTCTACTGGGGCCAACGTCCTGACTTTC.

The CDR3 loop is CASSLSPNTGELFF. The CDR3 nucleotides read TGCGCCAGCAGCCTTTCACCGAACACCGGGGAGCTGTTTTTT. This chain uses TRBV5-1 with TRBJ2-2, with unresolved D. The CDR3 length is 14 residues. The germline V and J ends were trimmed by 4 bases and 0 bases, with 7 bases remaining between them. Germline values: CDR1 SGHRS, CDR2 YFSETQ.

The chain has TRBV7-2 and TRBJ1-1, with 10 bases matching TRBD1. Germline V gene data show CDR1 as SGHTA and CDR2 as FQGNSA. V trimming: 5 bases; J trimming: 3 bases; junction bases outside the gene matches: 6. This CDR3 has 15 residues. In nucleotides, the CDR3 is TGTGCCAGCAGCCCCGGGGGACAGGGGTACACTGAAGCTTTCTTT. It yields the protein CASSPGGQGYTEAFF.

The chain is built from TRBV11-2 and TRBJ1-1, with 10 bases that match TRBD1. Germline V gene data show CDR1 as SGHAT and CDR2 as FQNNGV. Trimming took 4 bases from V and 1 from J; bases not matched to a gene: 3. This CDR3 comprises 15 residues. The CDR3 sequence is CASSSRQGANTEAFF. In DNA, the CDR3 is TGTGCCAGCAGCTCCAGACAGGGGGCGAACACTGAAGCTTTCTTT.

V and J are TRBV5-6 and TRBJ2-7; TRBD1 matches 7 bases. The junction had 19 bases not matched to a gene; V was cut back by 6 bases and J by 7 bases. There are 16 residues in the CDR3. The V gene's germline CDR1 is SGHDT and CDR2 YYEEEE. The DNA of the CDR3 is TGTGCCAGCATCAACTACGGCCGGGACAGCGTAGGGGAGCAGTACTTC. Translating gives CASINYGRDSVGEQYF.